This T cell receptor beta chain was captured in a study of monozygotic twins with inflammatory bowel disease. The CDR3 sequence is 17 residues long. Germline V gene lookup returns CDR1 SGHDN and CDR2 FVKESK. TCRdb reprocessed the 5' RACE reads, with one entry per CDR3 protein and no DNA. This sample contains about 210,000 distinct CDR3 sequences. The sample was blood. The TCR sequence derives from a human donor with ulcerative colitis or Crohn's disease, or a healthy co-twin of an affected twin (not recorded which). The chain recombines TRBV14 with TRBJ2-3; the TRBD2 assignment by TCRdb is unverifiable without DNA. This chain's CDR3 is CASSHLPGLAPTDTQYF.